The clone carrying this TCR beta chain was found a few times. No antigen is known for it. This sample is drawn from a study of PD-1 blockade in classical Hodgkin lymphoma. In the study overall: Intravenous infusions of nivolumab 3 mg/kg reached patients every 2 weeks.

Study findings and constraints: Although disease activity or prior therapy may be involved, causes of the repertoire differences remain undefined. When set against healthy donors, newly diagnosed patients were reported to show lower baseline TCR diversity. Exclusion was the outcome for patients who began nivolumab under 1 year after ASCT.

The CDR3 runs to 13 residues. V lost 4 bases and J lost 4, with 7 bases in between. Germline loops: CDR1 MNHEY, CDR2 SMNVEV (reference sequence). Only in-frame clones appear in the TCRdb table, and some are missing; sequencing was by immunoSEQ multiplex PCR. The sample lists approximately 51,000 clones; around 67% were seen once. All the patients suffered relapse after autologous stem cell transplantation, and brentuximab vedotin exposure differed. The origin of this receptor is a human donor with classical Hodgkin lymphoma. This sequence joins TRBV27 and TRBJ2-2, with D hard to call. Sequences were derived from peripheral blood mononuclear cells (PBMCs), sampled before the second cycle of nivolumab. The CDR3: CASSSQATGELFF. CDR3 DNA sequence: TGTGCCAGCAGTTCGCAGGCCACCGGGGAGCTGTTTTTT.